This TCR beta chain is from a study of cytomegalovirus exposure and HLA in healthy donors. With 0 bases removed from V and 3 bases from J, the gap between germline ends came to 8 bases. The CDR3 runs 14 residues. Germline CDR1 reads SGHTA; CDR2 reads FQGTGA. With 60 Vbeta and 13 Jbeta primers, the PCR was carried out. Sequenced by immunoSEQ multiplex PCR; TCRdb stores in-frame clones only, minus some. This sample has 190,000 or so clones; approximately 80% occur once, and the top ten carry 0.65%. The rearrangement links TRBV7-3 to TRBJ1-1, with a weak D call TRBD1 (5 bases). The TCR sequence derives from a boy younger than 18 in good health and CMV-seronegative. Sequencing was done on a sample of PBMCs. CDR3 nucleotide sequence: TGTGCCAGCAGCTTAACCCCGGGGGACACTGAAGCTTTCTTT. Amino acid sequence: CASSLTPGDTEAFF.